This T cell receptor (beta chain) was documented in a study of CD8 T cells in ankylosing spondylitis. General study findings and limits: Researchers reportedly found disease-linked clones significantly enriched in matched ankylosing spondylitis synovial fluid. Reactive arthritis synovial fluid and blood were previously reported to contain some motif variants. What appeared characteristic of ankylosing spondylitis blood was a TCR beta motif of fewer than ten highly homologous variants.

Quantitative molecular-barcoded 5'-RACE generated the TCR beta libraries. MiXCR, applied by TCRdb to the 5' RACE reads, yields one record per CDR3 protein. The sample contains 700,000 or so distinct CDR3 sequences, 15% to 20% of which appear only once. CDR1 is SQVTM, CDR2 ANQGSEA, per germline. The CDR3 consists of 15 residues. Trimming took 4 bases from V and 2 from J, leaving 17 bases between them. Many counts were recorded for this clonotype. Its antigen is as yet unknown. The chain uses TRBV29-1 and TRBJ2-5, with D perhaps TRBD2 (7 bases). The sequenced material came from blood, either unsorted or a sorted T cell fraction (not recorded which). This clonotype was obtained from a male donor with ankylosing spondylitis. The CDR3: CSVVLGGAVQETQYF. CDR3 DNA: TGCAGCGTTGTCCTAGGGGGGGCCGTACAAGAGACCCAGTACTTC.